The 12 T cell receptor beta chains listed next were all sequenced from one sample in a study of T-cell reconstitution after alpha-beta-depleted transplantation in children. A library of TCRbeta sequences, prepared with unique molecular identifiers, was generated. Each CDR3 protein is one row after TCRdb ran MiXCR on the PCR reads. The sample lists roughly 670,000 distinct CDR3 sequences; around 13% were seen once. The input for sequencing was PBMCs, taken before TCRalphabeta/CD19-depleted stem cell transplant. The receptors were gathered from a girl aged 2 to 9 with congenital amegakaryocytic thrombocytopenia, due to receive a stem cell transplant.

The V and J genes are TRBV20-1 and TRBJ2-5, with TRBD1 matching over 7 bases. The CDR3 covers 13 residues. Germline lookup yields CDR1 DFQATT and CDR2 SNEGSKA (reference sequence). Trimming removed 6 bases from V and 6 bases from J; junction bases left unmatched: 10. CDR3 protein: CSAYITGEQTQYF. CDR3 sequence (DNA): TGCAGTGCGTACATTACAGGGGAGCAGACCCAGTACTTC.

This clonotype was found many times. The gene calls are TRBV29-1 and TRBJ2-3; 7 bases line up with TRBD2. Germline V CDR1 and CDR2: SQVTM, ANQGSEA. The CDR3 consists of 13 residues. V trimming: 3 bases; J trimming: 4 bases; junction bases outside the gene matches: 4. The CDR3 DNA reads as TGCAGCGTTGAGAAGCGGGATCCAGATACGCAGTATTTT. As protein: CSVEKRDPDTQYF.

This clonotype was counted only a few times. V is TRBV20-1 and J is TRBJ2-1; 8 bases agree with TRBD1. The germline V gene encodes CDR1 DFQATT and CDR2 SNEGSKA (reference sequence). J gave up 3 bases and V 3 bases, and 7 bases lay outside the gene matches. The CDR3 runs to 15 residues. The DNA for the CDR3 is TGCAGTGCTAGTAATCGAGGACAGGGCTACAATGAGCAGTTCTTC. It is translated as CSASNRGQGYNEQFF.

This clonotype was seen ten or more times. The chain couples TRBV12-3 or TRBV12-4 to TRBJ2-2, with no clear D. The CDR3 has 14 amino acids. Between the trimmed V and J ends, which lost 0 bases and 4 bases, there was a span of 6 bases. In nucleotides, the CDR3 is TGTGCCAGCAGTTTAGCGCTAACCACCGGGGAGCTGTTTTTT. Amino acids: CASSLALTTGELFF.

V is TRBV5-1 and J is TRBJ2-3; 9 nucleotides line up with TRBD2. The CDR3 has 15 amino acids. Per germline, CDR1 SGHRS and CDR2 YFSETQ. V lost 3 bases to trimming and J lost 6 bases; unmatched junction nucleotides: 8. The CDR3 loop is CASSWGESGRDTQYF. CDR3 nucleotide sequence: TGCGCCAGCAGCTGGGGAGAGAGCGGGAGGGATACGCAGTATTTT.

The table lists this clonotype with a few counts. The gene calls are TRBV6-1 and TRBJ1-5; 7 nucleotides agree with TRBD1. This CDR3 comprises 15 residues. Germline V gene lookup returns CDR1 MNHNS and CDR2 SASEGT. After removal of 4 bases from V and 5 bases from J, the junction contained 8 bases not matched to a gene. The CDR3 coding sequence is TGTGCCAGCAGTGTTGACAGGGAGCCTGATCAGCCCCAGCATTTT. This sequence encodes CASSVDREPDQPQHF.

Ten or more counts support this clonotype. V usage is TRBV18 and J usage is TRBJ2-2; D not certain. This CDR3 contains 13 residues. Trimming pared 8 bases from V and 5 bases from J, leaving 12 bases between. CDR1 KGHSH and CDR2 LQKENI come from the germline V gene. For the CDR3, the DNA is TGTGCCAGCACCACGACTCAGACCGGGGAGCTGTTTTTT. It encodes CASTTTQTGELFF.

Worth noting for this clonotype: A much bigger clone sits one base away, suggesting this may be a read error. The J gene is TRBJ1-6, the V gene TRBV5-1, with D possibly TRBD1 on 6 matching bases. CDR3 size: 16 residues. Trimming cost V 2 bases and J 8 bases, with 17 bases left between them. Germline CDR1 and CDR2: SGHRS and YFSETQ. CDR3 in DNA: TGCGCCAGCAGCTTCGATTCCTCAGGGGCGTATTCACCCCTCCACTTT. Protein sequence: CASSFDSSGAYSPLHF.

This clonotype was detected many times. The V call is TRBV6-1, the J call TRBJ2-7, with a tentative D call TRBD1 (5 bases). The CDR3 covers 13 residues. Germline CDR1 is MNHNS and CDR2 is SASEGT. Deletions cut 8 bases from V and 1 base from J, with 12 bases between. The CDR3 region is CASGRDRSYEQYF. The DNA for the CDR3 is TGTGCCAGCGGCAGGGATCGGTCCTACGAGCAGTACTTC.

CDR3 nucleotides: TGTGCCAGCAGCCAAGAGGTGGGTTGGGGCTCCTACAATGAGCAGTTCTTC. Translation gives CASSQEVGWGSYNEQFF. The chain has TRBV14 and TRBJ2-1; D is unresolved. There are 17 residues in the CDR3. The germline V gene encodes CDR1 SGHDN and CDR2 FVKESK. Trimming pared 0 bases from V and 0 bases from J, leaving 12 bases between.

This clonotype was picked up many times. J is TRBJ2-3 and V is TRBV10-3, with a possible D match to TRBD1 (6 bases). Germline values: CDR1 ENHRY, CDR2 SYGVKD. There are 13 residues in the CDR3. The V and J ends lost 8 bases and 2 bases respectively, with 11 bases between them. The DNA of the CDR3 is TGTGCCATCGGACAGCGCACCACAGATACGCAGTATTTT. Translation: CAIGQRTTDTQYF.

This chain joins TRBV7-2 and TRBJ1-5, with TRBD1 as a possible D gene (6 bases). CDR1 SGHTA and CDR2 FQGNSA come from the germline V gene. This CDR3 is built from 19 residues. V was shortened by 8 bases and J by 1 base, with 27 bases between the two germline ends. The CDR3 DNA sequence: TGTGCCAGCTGTTTAGCGCGGTGGGGGGCGAAGGGGAGCAATCAGCCCCAGCATTTT. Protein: CASCLARWGAKGSNQPQHF.